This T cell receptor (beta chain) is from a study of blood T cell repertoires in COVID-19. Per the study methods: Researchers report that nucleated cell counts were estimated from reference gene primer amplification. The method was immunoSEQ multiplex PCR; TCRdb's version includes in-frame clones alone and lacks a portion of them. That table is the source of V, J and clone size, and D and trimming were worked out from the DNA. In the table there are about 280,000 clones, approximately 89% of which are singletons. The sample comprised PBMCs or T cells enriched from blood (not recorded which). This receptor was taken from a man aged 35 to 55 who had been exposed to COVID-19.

The CDR3 DNA is TGTGCCAGTAGTAGGACCGGACAGACCTATAGCAATCAGCCCCAGCATTTT. Translating gives CASSRTGQTYSNQPQHF. The genes are TRBV19 and TRBJ1-5; perhaps TRBD1 as D (6 bases). The germline CDR1 and CDR2 sequences are LNHDA and SQIVND (reference sequence). V shed 4 bases and J shed 0 bases, with 16 bases lying between them. This CDR3 region has 17 residues.